These 4 T cell receptor beta chains originate from one sample sequenced in a study of blood T cell repertoires in COVID-19. Produced via immunoSEQ multiplex PCR; TCRdb's table is partial and in-frame only. This table has fewer than 200,000 clones, around 90% appearing once. The material sequenced was peripheral blood. Receptors originate from a man aged 60-69 years with acute or convalescent COVID-19.

The chain joins TRBV6-5 to TRBJ1-2, with TRBD1 matching 10 bases. The trim removed 8 bases at V and 8 bases at J, leaving 8 bases unmatched. CDR3 size: 13 residues. CDR1 and CDR2 (germline): MNHEY, SVGAGI. DNA of the CDR3: TGTGCCAGCGGACTGGACAGGGGGAGCGGCTACACCTTC. This gives the protein CASGLDRGSGYTF.

The V and J genes are TRBV12-2 and TRBJ1-3; the table's D call TRBD1 went unverified against the DNA. TRBV12-2 is flagged as a pseudogene. The CDR3 consists of 18 residues. The CDR3 region is CASRLARTATRSGNTIYF. DNA of the CDR3: TGTGCAAGTCGCTTAGCGCGGACAGCTACCCGGTCTGGAAACACCATATATTTT.

The chain employs TRBV30 and TRBJ1-2, with 8 bases fitting TRBD1. The germline V gene has CDR1 GTSNPN and CDR2 SVGIG (reference sequence). CDR3 length: 15 amino acids. V dropped 2 bases and J dropped 5; count of bases not matched to a gene: 10. Here the CDR3 DNA reads TGTGCCTGGAGTACCGGACAGGGAGTGGGATATGGCTACACCTTC. As protein: CAWSTGQGVGYGYTF.

The rearrangement joins TRBV7-8 to TRBJ2-3; D is possibly TRBD1 (5 bases). Trimming shortened V by 1 base and J by 4 bases, and 12 bases separated the two germline ends. The germline V gene has CDR1 SGHVS and CDR2 FQNEAQ. The CDR3 is made up of 15 amino acids. CDR3 sequence reads: CASSLEGALADTQYF. The CDR3 coding sequence is TGTGCCAGCAGCTTAGAAGGGGCCCTCGCAGATACGCAGTATTTT.